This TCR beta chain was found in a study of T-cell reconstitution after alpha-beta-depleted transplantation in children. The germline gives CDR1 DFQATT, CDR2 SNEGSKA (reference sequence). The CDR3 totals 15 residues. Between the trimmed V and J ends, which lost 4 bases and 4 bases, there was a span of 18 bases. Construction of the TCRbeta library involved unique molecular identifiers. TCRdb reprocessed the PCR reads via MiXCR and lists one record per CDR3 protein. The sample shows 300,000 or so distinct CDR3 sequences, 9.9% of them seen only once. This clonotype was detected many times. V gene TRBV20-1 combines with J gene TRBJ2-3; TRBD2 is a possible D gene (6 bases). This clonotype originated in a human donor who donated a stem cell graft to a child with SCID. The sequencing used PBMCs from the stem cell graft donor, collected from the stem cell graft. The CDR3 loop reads CSAIRLGAGADTQYF. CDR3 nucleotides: TGCAGTGCTATTAGACTAGGGGCGGGCGCAGATACGCAGTATTTT.